This T cell receptor beta chain was observed in a study of control samples from healthy donors and cancer patients. This CDR3 has 15 residues. Germline values: CDR1 SGHRS, CDR2 YFSETQ. With 0 bases removed from V and 2 bases from J, the gap between germline ends came to 10 bases. A word on this clone: This specimen includes other DNA sequences encoding the same CDR3.

Using immunoSEQ multiplex PCR, the repertoire was profiled, and TCRdb retains in-frame clones only, with some absent. The data contain over 100,000 clones, about 88% of them seen just once; the ten biggest clones take up about 3.2%. Input material: blood. The origin of this receptor is a man in his fifties or sixties in good health. This rearrangement joins TRBV5-1 to TRBJ2-3; D call uncertain. The CDR3, as DNA: TGCGCCAGCAGCTTGGGTGGGCCTTCCACAGATACGCAGTATTTT. As protein: CASSLGGPSTDTQYF.